The T cell receptor (beta chain) described here comes from a study of OX40 agonist ivuxolimab in advanced cancers. Looking at the study overall: Partial responses occurred in Three dose-escalation patients, one with hepatocellular carcinoma and two with cutaneous melanoma. Regarding the study as a whole: The CD4+ and CD8+ T cells in the blood had expanded clonally by week 6 at 0.1 to 3.0 mg/kg.

The repertoire was sequenced with immunoSEQ multiplex PCR; TCRdb's copy has only in-frame clones and lacks some. Of about 16,000 clones listed, more than 80% are singletons. The CDR3 has 15 residues. In regard to this clone: As yet, its antigen is unknown.

The TCR comes from an adult with an advanced solid tumor such as melanoma, head and neck, liver or kidney cancer. The chain couples TRBV1 to TRBJ1-6; TRBD1 was called by the table and not checked on the DNA. TRBV1 is a recognized pseudogene. Sequences were derived from CD4+ or CD8+ T cells sorted from blood, sampled in a trial of the OX40 agonist ivuxolimab. The CDR3, as DNA: TGCACCAGCAGGCCCAGGGTTCCCTATAATTCACCCCTCCACTTT. Translated, it gives CTSRPRVPYNSPLHF.